These T cell receptor beta chains were read from a single sample in a study of blood T cell repertoires in COVID-19. The assay was immunoSEQ multiplex PCR, and TCRdb's table has in-frame clones only and misses some. This repertoire shows 100,000 to 150,000 clones, over 60% found once; its top ten account for less than 2.5%. The material sequenced was peripheral blood. All receptors derive from a woman in her sixties or seventies with acute or convalescent COVID-19. CDR3s include the opening cysteine and the closing phenylalanine or tryptophan. The D gene is left open where the match is weak. Clone size, where shown, is once, few, many, or a class for clones that have expanded.

length | J | size | D | V | CDR3 | DNA
13 | TRBJ2-1 | - | TRBD2 | TRBV12-3/TRBV12-4 | CASSTSGYNEQFF | TGTGCCAGCAGTACTAGCGGATACAATGAGCAGTTCTTC
15 | TRBJ2-5 | - | TRBD1 | TRBV9 | CASSVQGQGSETQYF | TGTGCCAGCAGCGTGCAGGGACAGGGGAGCGAGACCCAGTACTTC
15 | TRBJ2-3 | many | TRBD2 | TRBV9 | CASSASGGATDTQYF | TGTGCCAGCAGCGCTAGCGGGGGGGCCACAGATACGCAGTATTTT
11 | TRBJ1-4 | - | - | TRBV19 | CASSREGKLFF | TGTGCCAGTTCGAGGGAGGGAAAACTGTTTTTT
16 | TRBJ2-4 | - | TRBD2 | TRBV19 | CASSPGLAEDKNIQYF | TGTGCCAGTAGTCCCGGACTAGCGGAAGATAAAAACATTCAGTACTTC
16 | TRBJ1-5 | - | TRBD1 | TRBV27 | CASRHRTGDPRQPQHF | TGTGCCAGCAGACATAGGACAGGGGACCCTCGGCAGCCCCAGCATTTT
16 | TRBJ2-1 | - | TRBD2 | TRBV24-1 | CATSDLTSGSYNEQFF | TGTGCCACCAGTGACCTGACTAGCGGCTCCTACAATGAGCAGTTCTTC
20 | TRBJ1-1 | - | - | TRBV6-2/TRBV6-3 | CASSYPYLTLRGTMNTEAFF | TGTGCCAGCAGTTACCCCTACTTAACCCTCAGGGGAACGATGAACACTGAAGCTTTCTTT
14 | TRBJ2-7 | few | - | TRBV18 | CASSREQAGYEQYF | TGTGCCAGCTCAAGAGAACAGGCTGGCTACGAGCAGTACTTC
13 | TRBJ1-6 | - | TRBD1 | TRBV6-4 | CAKKDRENSPLHF | TGTGCCAAAAAGGACAGGGAAAATTCACCCCTCCACTTT
13 | TRBJ2-1 | - | - | TRBV12-3/TRBV12-4 | CASSLAGGYEQFF | TGTGCCAGCAGTTTAGCAGGAGGTTATGAGCAGTTCTTC
15 | TRBJ2-1 | once | TRBD1 | TRBV5-6 | CASSLERQGVNEQFF | TGTGCCAGCAGCTTGGAGAGGCAGGGGGTCAATGAGCAGTTCTTC
14 | TRBJ1-2 | - | - | TRBV6-6 | CASSYSPGVNGYTF | TGTGCCAGCAGTTACTCCCCAGGGGTGAATGGCTACACCTTC
15 | TRBJ2-5 | - | TRBD2 | TRBV6-2/TRBV6-3 | CASSYPASGGETQYF | TGTGCCAGCAGTTACCCCGCTAGCGGGGGCGAGACCCAGTACTTC
13 | TRBJ2-7 | - | TRBD2 | TRBV2 | CASRVGLAGEQYF | TGTGCCAGCAGGGTGGGGCTAGCGGGCGAGCAGTACTTC
17 | TRBJ1-2 | many | TRBD1 | TRBV7-2 | CASSPALGTGVPYGYTF | TGTGCCAGCAGCCCAGCCCTCGGGACAGGGGTCCCCTATGGCTACACCTTC
15 | TRBJ2-7 | many | - | TRBV21-1 | CASSKGTVSSYEQYF | TGTGCCAGCAGCAAAGGGACAGTTAGCTCCTACGAGCAGTACTTC
14 | TRBJ2-5 | - | TRBD1 | TRBV5-5 | CASSLDRGGETQYF | TGTGCCAGCAGCTTGGACAGGGGTGGAGAGACCCAGTACTTC
15 | TRBJ2-5 | - | - | TRBV5-1 | CASSLASDFQETQYF | TGCGCCAGCAGCTTGGCCAGCGATTTTCAAGAGACCCAGTACTTC
16 | TRBJ1-3 | - | TRBD1 | TRBV15 | CATSLDRIRSGNTIYF | TGTGCCACCAGCCTGGACAGGATACGCTCTGGAAACACCATATATTTT
12 | TRBJ1-5 | - | TRBD1 | TRBV19 | CASSSQGAPQHF | TGTGCCAGTAGCTCACAGGGGGCGCCCCAGCATTTT
12 | TRBJ2-7 | once | TRBD1 | TRBV6-5 | CASSQGAYEQYF | TGTGCCAGCTCACAGGGGGCCTACGAGCAGTACTTC
17 | TRBJ2-7 | - | TRBD2 | TRBV28 | CASSSQPPAGRTYEQYF | TGTGCCAGCAGTTCACAACCTCCAGCGGGACGGACCTACGAGCAGTACTTC
15 | TRBJ1-4 | - | - | TRBV19 | CASTDRTAYNEKLFF | TGTGCCAGTACCGACAGGACAGCCTATAATGAAAAACTGTTTTTT
11 | TRBJ2-7 | once | - | TRBV6-1 | CASMTGYEQYF | TGTGCCAGCATGACAGGCTACGAGCAGTACTTC
17 | TRBJ2-6 | few | TRBD2 | TRBV25-1 | CASSELAREAGANVLTF | TGTGCCAGCAGTGAATTAGCCCGGGAGGCTGGGGCCAACGTCCTGACTTTC
15 | TRBJ1-3 | few | TRBD1 | TRBV5-1 | CASSPRQGAGNTIYF | TGCGCCAGCAGCCCGAGACAGGGGGCTGGAAACACCATATATTTT
13 | TRBJ2-7 | - | - | TRBV9 | CASSVGGENEQYF | TGTGCCAGCAGCGTAGGGGGCGAAAACGAGCAGTACTTC
15 | TRBJ2-5 | - | - | TRBV28 | CASSLGRQAQETQYF | TGTGCCAGCAGTTTAGGGAGACAGGCGCAAGAGACCCAGTACTTC
15 | TRBJ1-2 | - | - | TRBV7-3 | CASSLSPGEAYGYTF | TGTGCCAGCAGCTTAAGTCCGGGGGAGGCCTATGGCTACACCTTC
18 | TRBJ2-1 | few | TRBD2 | TRBV9 | CASSGPLAGGSSYNEQFF | TGTGCCAGCAGCGGGCCACTAGCGGGAGGGAGCTCCTACAATGAGCAGTTCTTC
14 | TRBJ2-5 | - | - | TRBV18 | CASSPRSDQETQYF | TGTGCCAGCTCACCAAGAAGCGACCAAGAGACCCAGTACTTC
17 | TRBJ2-2 | - | TRBD2 | TRBV7-2 | CASSLVSSGGHTGELFF | TGTGCCAGCAGCTTAGTTTCTAGCGGGGGTCACACCGGGGAGCTGTTTTTT
15 | TRBJ1-1 | few | - | TRBV2 | CASSGRVGMNTEAFF | TGTGCCAGCAGTGGACGGGTGGGTATGAACACTGAAGCTTTCTTT
12 | TRBJ2-1 | - | - | TRBV4-1 | CASSQIIGEQFF | TGCGCCAGCAGCCAAATTATCGGGGAGCAGTTCTTC
12 | TRBJ1-2 | - | TRBD1 | TRBV6-4 | CASSDGTVGYTF | TGTGCCAGCAGTGACGGGACAGTTGGCTACACCTTC
12 | TRBJ1-1 | - | - | TRBV7-8 | CASSSTGRWAFF | TGTGCCAGCAGCTCCACAGGGCGATGGGCTTTCTTT
14 | TRBJ1-1 | - | - | TRBV28 | CASSRGSQNTEAFF | TGTGCCAGCAGCCGGGGATCCCAAAACACTGAAGCTTTCTTT
15 | TRBJ2-2 | - | TRBD2 | TRBV5-1 | CASSETSGNTGELFF | TGCGCCAGCAGCGAGACTAGCGGAAACACCGGGGAGCTGTTTTTT
14 | TRBJ2-5 | once | TRBD1 | TRBV24-1 | CATGDRGIQETQYF | TGTGCCACCGGGGACAGGGGGATACAAGAGACCCAGTACTTC
12 | TRBJ2-7 | few | - | TRBV10-2 | CASSVQGYEQYF | TGCGCCAGCAGTGTACAGGGCTACGAGCAGTACTTC
15 | TRBJ1-6 | - | - | TRBV4-1 | CASSQGAISVSPLHF | TGCGCCAGCAGCCAAGGGGCCATAAGTGTTTCACCCCTCCACTTT
15 | TRBJ2-5 | once | - | TRBV28 | CASRQTGGAEETQYF | TGTGCCAGCAGGCAAACAGGGGGGGCTGAGGAGACCCAGTACTTC
15 | TRBJ2-7 | - | - | TRBV15 | CATSRRRGPTYEQYF | TGTGCCACCAGCCGCCGGAGGGGGCCTACCTACGAGCAGTACTTC
13 | TRBJ1-1 | - | - | TRBV10-1 | CASSPGTFNEAFF | TGCGCCAGCAGTCCCGGGACATTTAATGAAGCTTTCTTT
15 | TRBJ2-1 | - | - | TRBV6-5 | CASSQGLLDYNEQFF | TGTGCCAGCAGTCAGGGGTTGCTGGACTACAATGAGCAGTTCTTC
17 | TRBJ1-2 | - | TRBD1 | TRBV6-2/TRBV6-3 | CASSYALTGGDYYGYTF | TGTGCCAGCAGTTACGCACTGACAGGGGGCGATTACTATGGCTACACCTTC
13 | TRBJ1-6 | - | - | TRBV9 | CASSLRSNSPLHF | TGTGCCAGCAGCCTCCGGAGTAATTCACCCCTCCACTTT
13 | TRBJ1-4 | - | - | TRBV10-3 | CAIRGQGNEKLFF | TGTGCCATCAGGGGGCAGGGGAACGAAAAACTGTTTTTT
13 | TRBJ1-4 | few | - | TRBV7-9 | CASSSRGTEKLFF | TGTGCCAGCAGCTCCCGGGGTACGGAAAAACTGTTTTTT
15 | TRBJ2-5 | - | TRBD1 | TRBV7-3 | CASSLFRAQGVTQYF | TGTGCCAGCAGCTTATTTAGGGCCCAGGGGGTGACCCAGTACTTC
15 | TRBJ2-5 | few | - | TRBV5-6 | CASSSAGAGRETQYF | TGTGCCAGCAGCTCGGCCGGGGCAGGGAGGGAGACCCAGTACTTC
15 | TRBJ1-2 | - | - | TRBV7-2 | CASSLDLVQAKGRTF | TGTGCCAGCAGCTTAGATTTAGTCCAGGCCAAAGGAAGGACCTTC
14 | TRBJ2-5 | - | - | TRBV15 | CATSSGLGRETQYF | TGTGCCACCAGCAGTGGGCTGGGTCGGGAGACCCAGTACTTC
16 | TRBJ1-1 | many | TRBD1 | TRBV14 | CASSQAWTGGNTEAFF | TGTGCCAGCAGCCAAGCATGGACAGGGGGGAACACTGAAGCTTTCTTT
14 | TRBJ2-7 | - | TRBD1 | TRBV29-1 | CSVESWTGAYEQYF | TGCAGCGTTGAGAGCTGGACAGGGGCCTACGAGCAGTACTTC